The next 5 T cell receptor beta chains were all read from a single sample in a study of T cell responses to AZD1222 COVID-19 vaccine. TCRdb's copy holds only in-frame clones and misses some; the assay was immunoSEQ multiplex PCR. The table lists 110,000 or so clones, approximately 90% of them singletons. The input for sequencing was peripheral blood, taken 28 days after the second dose of the MenACWY control vaccine. These TCRs come from an adult who received the MenACWY meningococcal vaccine as a control.

The V call is TRBV6-1, the J call TRBJ2-7, with D perhaps TRBD2 (6 bases). Trimming removed 4 bases from V and 5 bases from J, with 21 bases in between. The CDR3 totals 16 residues. Germline lookup yields CDR1 MNHNS and CDR2 SASEGT. In DNA, the CDR3 is TGTGCCAGCAGTGGGCGGAGGGGACTCCTCGGGGACGAGCAGTACTTC. The encoded protein is CASSGRRGLLGDEQYF.

The chain has TRBV7-9 and TRBJ1-4, with D possibly TRBD1 on 6 matching bases. CDR1 and CDR2 from the germline V gene are SEHNR and FQNEAQ (reference sequence). V dropped 1 base and J dropped 4 bases, with 10 bases sitting between them. The CDR3 extends over 15 amino acids. The CDR3 DNA follows: TGTGCCAGCAGCTTAGGACAGGTTGTTAATGAAAAACTGTTTTTT. It is translated as CASSLGQVVNEKLFF.

This clone was found a few times. The rearrangement links TRBV15 to TRBJ1-6; maybe TRBD1 (5 bases). V lost 3 bases to trimming and J lost 11 bases, with 17 bases between them. CDR1 is LNHNV, CDR2 YYDKDF, per germline (reference sequence). The CDR3 totals 15 residues. The CDR3 protein is CATSSRAGQGAPLHF. The CDR3 nucleotides are TGTGCCACCAGCAGCCGGGCGGGGCAAGGTGCACCCCTCCACTTT.

The V call is TRBV7-2, the J call TRBJ1-1; unclear D gene. The CDR3 is 15 residues long. Trimming took 0 bases from V and 0 from J, leaving 8 bases between them. Germline CDR1 SGHTA, CDR2 FQGNSA. The CDR3, as DNA: TGTGCCAGCAGCTTAGCGGCGCACATGAACACTGAAGCTTTCTTT. This translates into CASSLAAHMNTEAFF.

The chain combines TRBV19 with TRBJ1-2; possible D gene TRBD1, 5 bases. The CDR3 has 14 residues. Germline V CDR1 and CDR2: LNHDA, SQIVND (reference sequence). Trimming removed 6 bases from V and 3 bases from J, with 14 bases in between. CDR3 sequence reads: CASSAQGFDYGYTF. The CDR3 coding sequence is TGTGCCAGTAGCGCCCAGGGATTCGACTATGGCTACACCTTC.